This paragraph reports one T cell receptor beta chain. Looked up from germline, CDR1 is MNHEY and CDR2 is SVGEGT. The CDR3 sequence is 13 residues long. The V end lost 4 bases, the J end lost 1 base, and 7 bases lay between the germline ends. The sample comes from a study of T cell responses to AZD1222 COVID-19 vaccine. TCRdb keeps only in-frame clones here, not all; method: immunoSEQ multiplex PCR. The table has 42,000 or so clones, over 75% seen once. The clonotype originates from an adult who received the MenACWY meningococcal vaccine as a control. The specimen comprised peripheral blood, sampled 28 days after the second dose of the MenACWY control vaccine. The gene calls are TRBV6-2 or TRBV6-3 and TRBJ1-1; D is uncertain. DNA for the CDR3: TGTGCCAGCAGTTTTATGGGGAACACTGAAGCTTTCTTT. Translated, it gives CASSFMGNTEAFF.